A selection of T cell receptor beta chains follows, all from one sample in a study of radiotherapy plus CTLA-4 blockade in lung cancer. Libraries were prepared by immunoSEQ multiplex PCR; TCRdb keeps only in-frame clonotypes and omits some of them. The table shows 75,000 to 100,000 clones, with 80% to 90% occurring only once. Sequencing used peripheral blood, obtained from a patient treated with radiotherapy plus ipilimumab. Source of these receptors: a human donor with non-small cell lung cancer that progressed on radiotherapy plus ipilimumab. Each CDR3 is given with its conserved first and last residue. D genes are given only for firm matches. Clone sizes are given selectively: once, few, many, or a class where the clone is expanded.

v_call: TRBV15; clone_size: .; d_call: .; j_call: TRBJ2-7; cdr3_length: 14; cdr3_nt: TGTGCCACCAGCAGAGATCTACGGGGAAACGAGCAGTACTTC; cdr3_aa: CATSRDLRGNEQYF
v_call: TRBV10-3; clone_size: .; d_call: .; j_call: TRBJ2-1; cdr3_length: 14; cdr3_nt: TGTGCCATCAGTGGGGACCAAGCCTACAATGAGCAGTTCTTC; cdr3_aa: CAISGDQAYNEQFF
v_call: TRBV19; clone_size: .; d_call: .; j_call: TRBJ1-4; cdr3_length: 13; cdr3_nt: TGTGCCAGTAGAAGTGCCGGGAGAGAAAAACTGTTTTTT; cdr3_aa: CASRSAGREKLFF
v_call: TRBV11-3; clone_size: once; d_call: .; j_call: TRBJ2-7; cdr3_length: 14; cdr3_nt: TGTGCCAGCAGCAAATCAGGGATAAACTACGAGCAGTACTTC; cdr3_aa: CASSKSGINYEQYF
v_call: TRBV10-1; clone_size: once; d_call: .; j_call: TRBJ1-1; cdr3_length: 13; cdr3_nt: TGCGCCAGCAGTGTGAAGGGGAACACTGAAGCTTTCTTT; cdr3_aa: CASSVKGNTEAFF
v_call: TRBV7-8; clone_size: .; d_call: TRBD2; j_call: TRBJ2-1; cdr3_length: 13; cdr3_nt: TGTGCCAGCCAAGGGACTAGCTACAATGAGCAGTTCTTC; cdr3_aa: CASQGTSYNEQFF
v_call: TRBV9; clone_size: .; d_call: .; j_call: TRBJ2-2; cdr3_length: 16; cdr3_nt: TGTGCCAGCAGCGTAGGAGGACGGGTGAACACCGGGGAGCTGTTTTTT; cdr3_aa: CASSVGGRVNTGELFF
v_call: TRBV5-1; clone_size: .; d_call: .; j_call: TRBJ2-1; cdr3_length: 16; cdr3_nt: TGCGCCAGCAGCTTGGCCGGCGGTAGCTCCTACAATGAGCAGTTCTTC; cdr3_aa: CASSLAGGSSYNEQFF
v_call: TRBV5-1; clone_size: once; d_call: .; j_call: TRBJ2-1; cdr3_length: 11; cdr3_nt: TGCGCCAGCAGCTCCGAGGATGAGCAGTTCTTC; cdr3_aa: CASSSEDEQFF
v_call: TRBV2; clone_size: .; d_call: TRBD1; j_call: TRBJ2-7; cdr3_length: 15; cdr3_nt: TGTGCCAGTAGTGAAGACAGGGGGCGCGGCTACGAGCAGTACTTC; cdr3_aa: CASSEDRGRGYEQYF
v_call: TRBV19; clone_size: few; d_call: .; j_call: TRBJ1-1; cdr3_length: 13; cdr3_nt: TGTGCCAGTGCGCACCGGGGGAACACTGAAGCTTTCTTT; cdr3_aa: CASAHRGNTEAFF
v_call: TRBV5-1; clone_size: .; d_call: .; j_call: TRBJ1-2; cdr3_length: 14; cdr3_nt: TGCGCCAGCAGCTCCTTCGGGGGGGACTATGGCTACACCTTC; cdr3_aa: CASSSFGGDYGYTF
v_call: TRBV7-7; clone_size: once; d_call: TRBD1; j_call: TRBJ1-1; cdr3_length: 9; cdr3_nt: TGTGCTAGCAGGGGGGAAGCTTTCTTT; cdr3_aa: CASRGEAFF
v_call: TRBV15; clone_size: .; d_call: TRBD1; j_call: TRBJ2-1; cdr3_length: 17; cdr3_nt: TGTGCCACCAGCAAAGACCCGAGCGGACAGGGGGCTAATGAGCAGTTCTTC; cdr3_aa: CATSKDPSGQGANEQFF
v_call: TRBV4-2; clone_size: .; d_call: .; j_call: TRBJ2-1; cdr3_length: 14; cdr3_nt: TGTGCCAGCAGCCAAGATGCACTCCCCGGTGAGCAGTTCTTC; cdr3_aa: CASSQDALPGEQFF
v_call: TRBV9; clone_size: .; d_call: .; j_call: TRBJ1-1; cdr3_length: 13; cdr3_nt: TGTGCCAGCAGCGTAGTATTGGGCGCTGAAGCTTTCTTT; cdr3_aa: CASSVVLGAEAFF
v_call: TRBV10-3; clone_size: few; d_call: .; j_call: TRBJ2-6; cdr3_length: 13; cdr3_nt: TGTGCCACCCACAGCTCTGGGGCCAACGTCCTGACTTTC; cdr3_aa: CATHSSGANVLTF
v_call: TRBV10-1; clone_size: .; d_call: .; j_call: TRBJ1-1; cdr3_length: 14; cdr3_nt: TGCGCCAGCACGAAAAGTGTCACGGACACTGAAGCTTTCTTT; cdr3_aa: CASTKSVTDTEAFF